The 32 T cell receptor beta chains below were found in one sample sequenced in a study of Tregs in tolerant kidney transplant recipients. Repertoires were generated with immunoSEQ multiplex PCR, while TCRdb's copy carries only in-frame clones and drops some. Among under 90,000 clones listed, 90% to 95% were seen once. Mixed chimerism was transient after nonmyeloablative marrow transplants from related graft donors. The sample consisted of CD4+ T cells from blood (PBMCs), taken 24 months after the transplant. The receptors derive from a human patient who received a combined kidney and bone marrow transplant. These T cells may partly come from the graft donor.

The chain combines TRBV2 with TRBJ2-5; 13 bases match TRBD2. This CDR3 is built from 15 residues. The V segment lost 2 bases and the J segment 7 bases; nucleotides outside the gene matches: 4. The germline CDR1 and CDR2 sequences are SNHLY and FYNNEI. In DNA, the CDR3 is TGTGCCAGCAGTGAAACTAGCGGGGGGGCTGGGACCCAGTACTTC. The encoded protein is CASSETSGGAGTQYF.

The rearrangement uses TRBV10-3 and TRBJ1-2; D not resolved. Germline-derived CDR1 and CDR2 are ENHRY and SYGVKD. Trimming cost V 4 bases and J 3 bases, with 9 bases left between them. This CDR3 comprises 13 residues. CDR3 nucleotides: TGTGCCATCAGTGCTGGGCGTCACTATGGCTACACCTTC. Translation gives CAISAGRHYGYTF.

This clone was seen a few times. The J gene is TRBJ1-4, the V gene TRBV27; 9 bases agree with TRBD1. The CDR3 has 14 amino acids. The ends lost 5 bases at V and 7 bases at J; junction bases unmatched: 5. The germline CDR1 and CDR2 sequences are MNHEY and SMNVEV (reference sequence). The CDR3 sequence: CASSPDRGGEKLFF. Written as DNA, the CDR3 is TGTGCCAGCAGTCCTGACAGGGGGGGTGAAAAACTGTTTTTT.

This clone was seen a few times. The J gene is TRBJ1-2, the V gene TRBV9; D not certain. Germline lookup yields CDR1 SGDLS and CDR2 YYNGEE. Trimming removed 0 bases at V and 5 bases at J, with 11 bases between. The CDR3 has 14 residues. The CDR3 protein is CASSVGGGEYGYTF. In nucleotides, the CDR3 is TGTGCCAGCAGCGTAGGCGGAGGAGAGTATGGCTACACCTTC.

This clone was picked up one time. V is TRBV6-1 and J is TRBJ2-7, with D uncertain. This CDR3 is 13 amino acids long. Looked up from germline, CDR1 is MNHNS and CDR2 is SASEGT. With 1 base removed from V and 3 bases from J, the gap between germline ends came to 7 bases. CDR3 sequence reads: CASSEGLSYEQYF. The CDR3 nucleotides are TGTGCCAGCAGTGAAGGACTCAGCTACGAGCAGTACTTC.

The chain employs TRBV19 and TRBJ2-5, with 7 bases matching TRBD2. Germline CDR1 LNHDA, CDR2 SQIVND (reference sequence). V gave up 8 bases and J gave up 5 bases; unmatched junction bases: 11. CDR3 length: 14 residues. CDR3 nucleotide sequence: TGTGCCAGTGCTGCGGGAGCCTGGGGGGAGACCCAGTACTTC. Translating it yields CASAAGAWGETQYF.

The V gene is TRBV21-1, the J gene TRBJ2-3; TRBD2, the table's D call, lacks a check against the DNA. TRBV21-1 is described as a pseudogene. The CDR3 is 18 residues long. Here the CDR3 DNA reads TGTGCCAGCAGGAAAAGGATCCGGGTACTCCGGGAGACAGATACGCAGTATTTT. Protein sequence: CASRKRIRVLRETDTQYF.

The table lists this clone with a count of one. The chain has TRBV27 and TRBJ2-3; TRBD2 agrees at 8 bases. V gave up 3 bases and J gave up 5 bases; unmatched junction bases: 7. Germline loops: CDR1 MNHEY, CDR2 SMNVEV (reference sequence). The CDR3 length is 15 residues. The CDR3: CASSFPGGQGDTQYF. CDR3 bases: TGTGCCAGCAGTTTCCCGGGGGGGCAGGGAGATACGCAGTATTTT.

The J gene is TRBJ1-1, the V gene TRBV7-3; TRBD1 matches 10 bases. Germline-derived CDR1 and CDR2 are SGHTA and FQGTGA. The CDR3 extends over 17 amino acids. The V gene end was trimmed by 4 bases and the J gene end by 3 bases; junction bases not matched to a gene: 11. CDR3: CASSSTGGARVYTEAFF. CDR3 sequence (DNA): TGTGCCAGCAGCTCGACAGGGGGCGCGAGGGTGTACACTGAAGCTTTCTTT.

The CDR3 reads CASSRGDWSYNEQFF. The DNA for the CDR3 is TGTGCCAGCAGCCGGGGAGATTGGTCCTACAATGAGCAGTTCTTC. The chain carries TRBV5-8 and TRBJ2-1, with D tentatively TRBD2 (5 bases). Germline values: CDR1 SGHTS, CDR2 YDEGEE. V was pared by 4 bases and J by 1 base, with 12 bases between. This CDR3 is 15 amino acids long.

J is TRBJ2-7 and V is TRBV6-1; a weak D match, TRBD2 (7 bases). CDR1 and CDR2 from the germline V gene are MNHNS and SASEGT. V gave up 5 bases and J gave up 6 bases, with 20 bases separating them. The CDR3 loop spans 15 amino acids. The DNA of the CDR3 is TGTGCCAGCAGTACCGAATTCCGGGGGGCTAGCGAGCAGTACTTC. It specifies CASSTEFRGASEQYF.

This sequence joins TRBV4-1 and TRBJ2-5; 8 nucleotides agree with TRBD2. The CDR3 is 16 residues long. The germline gives CDR1 MGHRA, CDR2 YSYEKL. After removal of 4 bases from V and 3 bases from J, the junction contained 10 bases not matched to a gene. CDR3 amino acids: CASSPEGAGGEETQYF. CDR3 bases: TGCGCCAGCAGCCCCGAAGGGGCGGGGGGCGAAGAGACCCAGTACTTC.

This clone was detected only once. This rearrangement joins TRBV9 to TRBJ2-1; 9 nucleotides align to TRBD1. This CDR3 has 16 amino acids. Per the germline V gene, CDR1 is SGDLS and CDR2 is YYNGEE. The junction had 4 bases not matched to a gene; V was cut back by 3 bases and J by 0 bases. CDR3 protein: CASSAGQGLSYNEQFF. The CDR3 coding sequence is TGTGCCAGCAGCGCGGGACAGGGCCTCTCCTACAATGAGCAGTTCTTC.

The V and J genes are TRBV30 and TRBJ2-1, with TRBD2 matching over 11 bases. CDR1 and CDR2 from the germline V gene are GTSNPN and SVGIG (reference sequence). J was trimmed by 6 bases and V by 2 bases; bases with no gene match: 3. The CDR3 contains 14 residues. CDR3 bases: TGTGCCTGGAGTCTGCTAGCGGGGGGCAATGAGCAGTTCTTC. Translation: CAWSLLAGGNEQFF.

The chain recombines TRBV7-8 with TRBJ2-1, with TRBD1 as a possible D gene (5 bases). CDR1 and CDR2 from the germline V gene are SGHVS and FQNEAQ. Trimming shortened V by 1 base and J by 0 bases, and 7 bases separated the two germline ends. The CDR3 sequence is 15 residues long. The CDR3 DNA reads TGTGCCAGCAGCTTAGGAAGGGGCTCCTACAATGAGCAGTTCTTC. Protein: CASSLGRGSYNEQFF.

The chain carries TRBV7-9 and TRBJ2-1; 7 bases match TRBD2. Germline V gene sequence: CDR1 SEHNR, CDR2 FQNEAQ (reference sequence). This CDR3 comprises 14 residues. J gave up 2 bases and V 7 bases, and 5 bases lay outside the gene matches. CDR3 loop: CASTRLAAYNEQFF. CDR3 coding DNA: TGTGCCAGCACTAGACTAGCAGCCTACAATGAGCAGTTCTTC.

This clone was seen once. The chain joins TRBV27 to TRBJ2-7; 7 bases are shared with TRBD1. Germline V gene sequence: CDR1 MNHEY, CDR2 SMNVEV (reference sequence). This CDR3 region has 14 residues. V was pared by 6 bases and J by 3 bases, with 8 bases of the junction left unmatched. The CDR3 loop is CASSHTGAYYEQYF. In DNA form, the CDR3 reads TGTGCCAGCAGCCATACAGGGGCCTACTACGAGCAGTACTTC.

The V and J genes are TRBV7-9 and TRBJ2-1; 8 bases map to TRBD1. Trimming cost V 4 bases and J 9 bases; bases outside gene matches: 11. CDR3 size: 15 residues. Per germline, CDR1 SEHNR and CDR2 FQNEAQ (reference sequence). The CDR3: CASSYRDRNMGEQFF. In DNA form, the CDR3 reads TGTGCCAGCAGCTACCGGGACAGGAATATGGGTGAGCAGTTCTTC.

This clone was seen just once. CDR3 DNA sequence: TGTGCCAGCAGTCATCTACAGGGTGAGCAGTTCTTC. The encoded protein is CASSHLQGEQFF. The chain is built from TRBV6-6 and TRBJ2-1; tentative D call: TRBD1 (6 bases). V lost 5 bases to trimming and J lost 9 bases, with 11 bases between them. This CDR3 spans 12 amino acids. Germline values: CDR1 MNHNY, CDR2 SVGAGI (reference sequence).

This clone was recorded a few times. The V call is TRBV6-1, the J call TRBJ2-5; no clear D gene. From germline, CDR1 is MNHNS and CDR2 SASEGT. The V end was cut by 7 bases, the J end by 2 bases, with 11 bases between. CDR3 length equals 13 residues. CDR3 DNA: TGTGCCAGCATCAGGAAACAGCAAGAGACCCAGTACTTC. Amino acid sequence: CASIRKQQETQYF.

This chain connects TRBV2 to TRBJ1-2; tentative D call: TRBD1 (5 bases). The CDR3 is made up of 18 amino acids. The V end was cut by 5 bases, the J end by 0 bases, with 22 bases between. Per the germline V gene, CDR1 is SNHLY and CDR2 is FYNNEI. For the CDR3, the DNA is TGTGCCAGCAGTTCCCGTTTGGGAGGGGCGGCACCTAACTATGGCTACACCTTC. Protein: CASSSRLGGAAPNYGYTF.

CDR3: CASSHTRGSSYNEQFF. The CDR3 DNA is TGTGCCAGCAGCCATACGCGGGGGAGCTCCTACAATGAGCAGTTCTTC. The rearrangement uses TRBV7-3 and TRBJ2-1; TRBD2 aligns across 7 bases. CDR1 is SGHTA, CDR2 FQGTGA, per germline. The CDR3 covers 16 residues. V lost 5 bases and J lost 0; bases outside the gene matches: 7.

Sample share makes this clone medium-sized. The chain combines TRBV2 with TRBJ2-1, with 11 bases identical to TRBD2. In germline, CDR1 is SNHLY, CDR2 FYNNEI. The CDR3 extends over 15 amino acids. The V and J ends lost 5 bases and 4 bases, in that order; junction bases with no gene match: 4. CDR3 region: CASSLGTSGYNEQFF. CDR3 DNA: TGTGCCAGCAGTCTCGGGACTAGCGGATACAATGAGCAGTTCTTC.

V is TRBV4-3 and J is TRBJ2-3, with D possibly being TRBD1 (6 bases). V was shortened by 2 bases and J by 2 bases, with 8 bases between the two germline ends. This CDR3 contains 14 residues. CDR1 is LGHNA, CDR2 YSLEER, per germline. The CDR3 sequence: CASSQRQDTDTQYF. In DNA, the CDR3 is TGCGCCAGCAGCCAAAGACAGGACACAGATACGCAGTATTTT.

V usage is TRBV11-2 and J usage is TRBJ2-3; D gene unclear. The CDR3 is 16 residues long. Germline V lookup: CDR1 SGHAT, CDR2 FQNNGV. V was cut by 5 bases and J by 0 bases, with 15 bases left in between. Here the CDR3 DNA reads TGTGCCAGCAGCCCACGAGCGCGTTCTAGCACAGATACGCAGTATTTT. Protein sequence: CASSPRARSSTDTQYF.

V is TRBV4-3 and J is TRBJ2-6; no reliable D call. V was shortened by 0 bases and J by 0 bases, with 9 bases between the two germline ends. Germline V gene lookup returns CDR1 LGHNA and CDR2 YSLEER. This CDR3 contains 17 residues. For the CDR3, the DNA is TGCGCCAGCAGCCAAGATAGCCTCCTCTCTGGGGCCAACGTCCTGACTTTC. Translated, it gives CASSQDSLLSGANVLTF.

The chain couples TRBV11-2 to TRBJ2-4, with 9 bases lining up with TRBD2. With V trimmed by 5 bases and J by 6 bases, 11 bases remained unmatched. The CDR3 is made up of 16 amino acids. Germline loops: CDR1 SGHAT, CDR2 FQNNGV. The CDR3 DNA sequence: TGTGCCAGCAGCAGCCTAGCGGGGCGACCTGGAAACATTCAGTACTTC. Amino acids: CASSSLAGRPGNIQYF.

The chain joins TRBV4-2 to TRBJ2-5; 8 nucleotides match TRBD2. Germline assignment: CDR1 LGHNA and CDR2 YNFKEQ. This CDR3 spans 18 amino acids. After removal of 0 bases from V and 4 bases from J, the junction contained 13 bases not matched to a gene. CDR3 sequence: CASSQDWVAGGVIETQYF. As DNA, the CDR3 is TGTGCCAGCAGCCAAGATTGGGTTGCGGGGGGCGTCATAGAGACCCAGTACTTC.

This clone has a single count. The J gene is TRBJ2-7, the V gene TRBV7-3; a possible D gene is TRBD2 (6 bases). CDR3 length equals 14 residues. Looked up from germline, CDR1 is SGHTA and CDR2 is FQGTGA. Trimming left V 2 bases short and J 6 bases short, with 14 bases between. The CDR3 spells CASSLSRQGGEQYF. CDR3 bases: TGTGCCAGCAGCTTATCTAGGCAGGGAGGCGAGCAGTACTTC.

The V and J genes are TRBV28 and TRBJ1-2, with 8 bases lining up with TRBD1. With V trimmed by 3 bases and J by 8 bases, 8 bases remained unmatched. Germline CDR1 MDHEN, CDR2 SYDVKM. CDR3 size: 14 residues. CDR3 amino acids: CASSLTHRGGGYTF. CDR3 in DNA: TGTGCCAGCAGTTTGACCCACAGGGGGGGAGGCTACACCTTC.

The chain is built from TRBV5-4 and TRBJ2-1, with D possibly TRBD2 on 5 matching bases. Germline CDR1 and CDR2: SGHNT and YYREEE (reference sequence). The V and J ends lost 2 bases and 6 bases respectively, with 12 bases between them. The CDR3 is made up of 14 amino acids. CDR3 in amino acids: CASSFTGRINEQFF. The CDR3 DNA is TGTGCCAGCAGCTTTACGGGAAGGATCAATGAGCAGTTCTTC.

The chain couples TRBV10-1 to TRBJ2-1; no clear D. From germline, CDR1 is WNHNN and CDR2 SYGVQD (reference sequence). V was pared by 2 bases and J by 8 bases, with 7 bases between. This CDR3 is built from 12 residues. Written as DNA, the CDR3 is TGCGCCAGCAGTGAGACAGTATATGAGCAGTTCTTC. Amino acid sequence: CASSETVYEQFF.